The rows below give T cell receptor beta chains drawn from one sample of a study of T cell responses to AZD1222 COVID-19 vaccine. Measured with immunoSEQ multiplex PCR; TCRdb has only the in-frame clones, and not every one. The sample lists under 95,000 clones; approximately 89% were seen once. The source material was peripheral blood, sampled on day 0 of AZD1222 vaccination. Source of these receptors: an adult in good health. The CDR3 runs from the conserved cysteine through the conserved F or W. D genes are given only for firm matches. Only some rows state a clone size, as once, few, many or a class for expanded clones.

-,TRBV6-5,TRBJ1-1,15,TRBD1,CASRGTAVQFAEAFF,TGTGCCAGCAGGGGGACAGCGGTTCAATTCGCTGAAGCTTTCTTT
-,TRBV5-1,TRBJ2-1,15,-,CASSLGQGSGNEQFF,TGCGCCAGCAGCTTGGGGCAGGGGTCTGGGAATGAGCAGTTCTTC
-,TRBV3-1/TRBV3-2,TRBJ2-5,13,-,CASSPPLGETQYF,TGTGCCAGCAGCCCTCCTTTGGGGGAGACCCAGTACTTC
-,TRBV19,TRBJ1-4,14,TRBD1,CASNRQGFNEKLFF,TGTGCCAGTAACCGACAGGGCTTCAATGAAAAACTGTTTTTT
-,TRBV10-1,TRBJ2-4,16,-,CASSDGGRNDKNIQYF,TGCGCCAGCAGTGATGGAGGGAGAAATGACAAAAACATTCAGTACTTC
few,TRBV9,TRBJ1-6,15,TRBD1,CASSEGGQGNSPLHF,TGTGCCAGCAGCGAGGGGGGACAGGGCAATTCACCCCTCCACTTT
-,TRBV6-5,TRBJ1-1,14,-,CASSWGQSNTEAFF,TGTGCCAGCAGCTGGGGGCAGTCGAACACTGAAGCTTTCTTT
-,TRBV6-4,TRBJ1-1,13,-,CASSSGRNTEAFF,TGTGCCAGCAGTTCCGGACGGAACACTGAAGCTTTCTTT
-,TRBV10-3,TRBJ2-7,17,TRBD2,CAISESNSGGILYEQYF,TGTGCCATCAGTGAGTCGAATAGCGGGGGCATACTTTACGAGCAGTACTTC
-,TRBV5-6,TRBJ2-1,15,TRBD2,CASIGGAGGHNEQFF,TGTGCCAGCATCGGAGGTGCGGGGGGGCACAATGAGCAGTTCTTC
-,TRBV29-1,TRBJ1-4,15,-,CSVGYTGGRNEKLFF,TGCAGCGTTGGCTATACGGGGGGCCGAAATGAAAAACTGTTTTTT
-,TRBV5-4,TRBJ2-7,12,-,CASSRTDDEQYF,TGTGCCAGCAGCCGGACAGACGACGAGCAGTACTTC
once,TRBV27,TRBJ1-4,13,-,CASGRGGNEKLFF,TGTGCCAGCGGACGTGGGGGGAATGAAAAACTGTTTTTT
-,TRBV3-1/TRBV3-2,TRBJ1-1,13,-,CASSQVRNTEAFF,TGTGCCAGCAGCCAAGTACGGAACACTGAAGCTTTCTTT
-,TRBV7-2,TRBJ1-1,17,TRBD1,CASSYAYAGTGGTEAFF,TGTGCCAGCAGCTACGCCTACGCCGGGACAGGGGGCACTGAAGCTTTCTTT
-,TRBV7-6,TRBJ2-5,15,-,CASSIGLPPAETQYF,TGTGCCAGCAGCATCGGACTTCCCCCTGCCGAGACCCAGTACTTC
-,TRBV28,TRBJ2-5,14,TRBD2,CASSGGLGRGTQYF,TGTGCCAGCAGCGGGGGACTAGGAAGAGGGACCCAGTACTTC
-,TRBV30,TRBJ1-1,12,-,CAWSVGNTEAFF,TGTGCCTGGAGTGTGGGTAACACTGAAGCTTTCTTT
-,TRBV7-2,TRBJ1-2,14,TRBD1,CASNAGTGNYGYTF,TGTGCCAGCAACGCCGGGACAGGGAACTATGGCTACACCTTC
-,TRBV10-3,TRBJ1-4,15,TRBD1,CAIGTEGGLNEKLFF,TGTGCCATAGGGACAGAGGGGGGACTAAATGAAAAACTGTTTTTT
-,TRBV7-7,TRBJ2-5,16,-,CASSFTGTTLGETQYF,TGTGCCAGCAGCTTCACCGGGACAACTTTGGGAGAGACCCAGTACTTC
-,TRBV6-5,TRBJ2-7,14,-,CASSPGHRLSEQYF,TGTGCCAGCAGCCCGGGACATCGTTTATCCGAGCAGTACTTC
-,TRBV18,TRBJ1-2,14,-,CASSPPVQGFGYTF,TGTGCCAGCTCACCACCGGTACAGGGTTTTGGCTACACCTTC
-,TRBV19,TRBJ1-1,15,-,CASSLTTGWNTEAFF,TGTGCCAGTAGTCTTACGACAGGCTGGAACACTGAAGCTTTCTTT
-,TRBV5-6,TRBJ1-2,16,TRBD1,CASSFSGTGTLYGYTF,TGTGCCAGCAGCTTCTCCGGGACAGGGACCCTCTATGGCTACACCTTC
-,TRBV27,TRBJ1-6,15,-,CASSLMDGNNSPLHF,TGTGCCAGCAGTTTAATGGACGGAAATAATTCACCCCTCCACTTT
-,TRBV18,TRBJ2-2,15,-,CASSPAGSTTGELFF,TGTGCCAGCTCACCAGCAGGGTCCACCACCGGGGAGCTGTTTTTT
-,TRBV7-9,TRBJ2-6,15,-,CASSTEVYGANVLTF,TGTGCCAGCAGCACCGAGGTCTATGGGGCCAACGTCCTGACTTTC
-,TRBV10-3,TRBJ2-7,14,-,CAISESQDQYEQYF,TGTGCCATCAGTGAGTCGCAGGACCAATACGAGCAGTACTTC
few,TRBV21-1,TRBJ1-5,10,-,CASSKAGLDF,TGTGCCAGCAGCAAAGCAGGCCTAGATTTT
-,TRBV5-1,TRBJ2-3,13,-,CASSLPSPDTQYF,TGCGCCAGCAGCTTGCCTAGTCCAGATACGCAGTATTTT
once,TRBV5-5,TRBJ1-5,14,-,CASSPILSNQPQHF,TGTGCCAGCAGCCCGATTCTTAGCAATCAGCCCCAGCATTTT
-,TRBV11-3,TRBJ2-2,14,-,CASTHRAGGGELFF,TGTGCCAGCACCCACCGGGCTGGAGGAGGGGAGCTGTTTTTT
-,TRBV19,TRBJ1-3,15,-,CASSITGSSGNTIYF,TGTGCCAGTAGTATAACAGGGAGCTCTGGAAACACCATATATTTT
-,TRBV5-1,TRBJ2-3,16,-,CASSKDQKGGTDTQYF,TGCGCCAGCAGCAAAGACCAGAAGGGTGGGACAGATACGCAGTATTTT
-,TRBV5-6,TRBJ1-2,14,TRBD1,CASSPRAPGGGYTF,TGTGCCAGCAGCCCCCGGGCCCCAGGGGGTGGCTACACCTTC
-,TRBV6-5,TRBJ2-3,14,-,CASRPGRGGDTQYF,TGTGCCAGCAGGCCGGGTAGGGGGGGAGATACGCAGTATTTT